The entry that follows covers one TCR beta chain sequence. The data were taken from a study of glioma-infiltrating T cells after dendritic cell vaccination. For the study at large: Dendritic cells derived from monocytes and pulsed with autologous tumor lysate formed the vaccine.

The time point: after dendritic cell vaccination, including at tumor progression/relapse. This CDR3 has 17 residues. The junction had 12 bases not matched to a gene; V was cut back by 4 bases and J by 6 bases. The V gene's germline CDR1 is SEHNR and CDR2 FQNEAQ (reference sequence). The protocol was immunoSEQ multiplex PCR, while the TCRdb copy is restricted to in-frame clones and leaves out a portion. The data show approximately 85,000 clones, roughly 85% seen once. Sequencing was performed on blood, taken after dendritic cell vaccination. This TCR came from a human donor with glioblastoma. The J gene is TRBJ2-7, the V gene TRBV7-9; 13 nucleotides agree with TRBD2. The CDR3: CASSSTGTSGKRVEQYF. In DNA form, the CDR3 reads TGTGCCAGCAGCTCAACCGGGACTAGCGGGAAACGGGTCGAGCAGTACTTC.